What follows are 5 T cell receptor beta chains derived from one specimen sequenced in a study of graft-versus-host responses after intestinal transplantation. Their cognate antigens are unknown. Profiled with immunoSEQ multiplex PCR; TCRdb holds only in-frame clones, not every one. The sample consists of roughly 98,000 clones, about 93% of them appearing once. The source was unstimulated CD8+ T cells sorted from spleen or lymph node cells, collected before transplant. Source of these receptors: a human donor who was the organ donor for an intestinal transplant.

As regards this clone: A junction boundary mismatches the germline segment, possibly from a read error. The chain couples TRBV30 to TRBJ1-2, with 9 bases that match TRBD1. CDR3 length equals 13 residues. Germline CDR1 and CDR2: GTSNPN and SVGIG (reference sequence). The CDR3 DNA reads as TGCTCCTCACAGGGGGCCCCTAACTATGGCTACACCTTC. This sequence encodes CSSQGAPNYGYTF.

For the CDR3, the DNA is TGCGCCAGCAGCCGAGCCAGGGTTAGCCCCACTGAAGCTTTCTTT. Amino acids: CASSRARVSPTEAFF. The rearrangement uses TRBV4-1 and TRBJ1-1; maybe TRBD1 (5 bases). V shed 4 bases and J shed 4 bases, with 16 bases lying between them. CDR1 MGHRA and CDR2 YSYEKL come from the germline V gene. There are 15 residues in the CDR3.

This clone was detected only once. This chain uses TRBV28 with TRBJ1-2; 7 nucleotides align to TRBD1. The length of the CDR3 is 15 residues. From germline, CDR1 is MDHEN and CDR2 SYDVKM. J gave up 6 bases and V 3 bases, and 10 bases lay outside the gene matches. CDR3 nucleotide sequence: TGTGCCAGCAGTTTCGTTCGGACAGGAGGTGATGGCTACACCTTC. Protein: CASSFVRTGGDGYTF.

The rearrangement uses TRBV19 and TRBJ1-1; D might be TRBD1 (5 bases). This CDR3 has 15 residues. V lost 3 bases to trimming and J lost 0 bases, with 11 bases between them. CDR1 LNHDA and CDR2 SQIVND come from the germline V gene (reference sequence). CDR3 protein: CASSMGQNLNTEAFF. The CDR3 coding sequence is TGTGCCAGTAGTATGGGGCAGAACCTGAACACTGAAGCTTTCTTT.

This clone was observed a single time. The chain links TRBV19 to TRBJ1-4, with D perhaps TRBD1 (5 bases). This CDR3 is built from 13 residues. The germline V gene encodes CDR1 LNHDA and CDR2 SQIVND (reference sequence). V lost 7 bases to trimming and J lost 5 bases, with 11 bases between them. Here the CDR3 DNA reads TGTGCCAGTACCCCGGGGGGGAATGAAAAACTGTTTTTT. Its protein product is CASTPGGNEKLFF.